This entry lists 29 T cell receptor beta chains sequenced from one sample in a study of T cell clonotyping in hematopoietic cell transplantation. This table comes from immunoSEQ multiplex PCR, and its TCRdb copy is limited to in-frame clones, with some not included. The table lists roughly 37,000 clones, about 87% of them singletons. The specimen sequenced was peripheral blood mononuclear cells. These receptors all stem from a woman aged 40-49 years in good health. Some clones in this sample may be carry-over from other donors' samples.

The J gene is TRBJ2-3, the V gene TRBV5-1; D is unclear. Trimming left V 3 bases short and J 0 bases short, with 8 bases between. The CDR3 length is 14 residues. The V gene's germline CDR1 is SGHRS and CDR2 YFSETQ. The DNA for the CDR3 is TGCGCCAGCAGCTCAGGTGCTAGCACAGATACGCAGTATTTT. Encoded protein: CASSSGASTDTQYF.

V and J are TRBV10-2 and TRBJ2-1; D perhaps matches TRBD2 (6 bases). Germline-derived CDR1 and CDR2 are WSHSY and SAAADI. V was pared by 6 bases and J by 1 base, with 7 bases between. The length of the CDR3 is 13 residues. Here the CDR3 reads CASRGTSYNEQFF. In nucleotides, the CDR3 is TGCGCCAGCAGAGGGACTTCCTACAATGAGCAGTTCTTC.

This chain links TRBV7-6 with TRBJ1-4; 8 bases map to TRBD1. From germline, CDR1 is SGHVS and CDR2 FNYEAQ. J was trimmed by 4 bases and V by 2 bases; bases with no gene match: 3. CDR3 length: 15 amino acids. The CDR3 coding sequence is TGTGCCAGCAGCTTACGGACAGGGTTTAATGAAAAACTGTTTTTT. Residues: CASSLRTGFNEKLFF.

In its sample, this clone was seen a few times. The V gene is TRBV2, the J gene TRBJ2-3, with D unresolved. This CDR3 is 11 amino acids long. Germline assignment: CDR1 SNHLY and CDR2 FYNNEI. Trimming took 8 bases from V and 7 from J, leaving 10 bases between them. The CDR3 spells CASLLVYTQYF. The CDR3 bases are TGTGCCAGCCTTTTAGTGTATACGCAGTATTTT.

The J gene is TRBJ2-7, the V gene TRBV13, with 14 bases identical to TRBD2. The junction had 8 bases not matched to a gene; V was cut back by 5 bases and J by 8 bases. CDR1 and CDR2 (germline): PRHDT, FYEKMQ (reference sequence). This CDR3 contains 15 residues. The CDR3 DNA sequence: TGTGCCAGCAGCGCCGGGGGACTAGCGGGAGCACAGCAGTACTTC. It codes for CASSAGGLAGAQQYF.

The chain recombines TRBV4-2 with TRBJ2-7; TRBD2 aligns across 11 bases. Germline lookup yields CDR1 LGHNA and CDR2 YNFKEQ. Losses at the gene ends were 1 base for V and 2 bases for J; bases not matched to a gene: 10. The CDR3 totals 18 residues. In DNA, the CDR3 is TGTGCCAGCAGCCAAGGTACTAGCGGGAGTAACTTGGCCTACGAGCAGTACTTC. Amino acids: CASSQGTSGSNLAYEQYF.

The chain links TRBV6-5 to TRBJ2-7, with 10 bases aligning to TRBD2. Germline values: CDR1 MNHEY, CDR2 SVGAGI. After removal of 5 bases from V and 7 bases from J, the junction contained 8 bases not matched to a gene. The CDR3 has 14 residues. CDR3 in amino acids: CASSRAGGPGEQYF. The DNA of the CDR3 is TGTGCCAGCAGTCGAGCGGGAGGGCCCGGGGAGCAGTACTTC.

Remarks on this clone: Compared with germline, one end of the junction differs, possibly owing to a read error. The V and J genes are TRBV7-7 and TRBJ2-7, with 7 bases fitting TRBD2. Germline lookup yields CDR1 SSHAT and CDR2 FNYEAQ (reference sequence). CDR3 length: 15 residues. CDR3 sequence reads: CASSLGVGLAYEQYF. Here the CDR3 DNA reads TGTGCTAGCAGCTTAGGGGTAGGACTAGCCTACGAGCAGTACTTC.

This sequence joins TRBV11-2 and TRBJ1-2, with 7 nucleotides matching TRBD1. J was trimmed by 2 bases and V by 6 bases; bases with no gene match: 6. Germline loops: CDR1 SGHAT, CDR2 FQNNGV. The CDR3 is 14 amino acids. The CDR3 DNA reads as TGTGCCAGCAGGAACAGGGGTTCCAACTATGGCTACACCTTC. It is translated as CASRNRGSNYGYTF. The variable domain in full, with the rest retrieved from reference TRBV11-2 and TRBJ1-2, is EAGVAQSPRYKIIEKRQSVAFWCNPISGHATLYWYQQILGQGPKLLIQFQNNGVVDDSQLPKDRFSAERLKGVDSTLKIQPAKLEDSAVYLCASRNRGSNYGYTFGSGTRLTVV.

V gene TRBV9 combines with J gene TRBJ2-7; the match to TRBD2 covers 9 bases. Germline V CDR1 and CDR2: SGDLS, YYNGEE. The CDR3 covers 18 residues. V shed 0 bases, J shed 1 base, and the junction held 11 bases outside the gene matches. This CDR3 reads CASSVGQGGRASSYEQYF. For the CDR3, the DNA is TGTGCCAGCAGCGTAGGCCAAGGCGGGAGGGCCTCGTCCTACGAGCAGTACTTC.

J is TRBJ1-3 and V is TRBV10-3; a weak D match, TRBD1 (5 bases). Germline values: CDR1 ENHRY, CDR2 SYGVKD. Trimming took off 6 bases at V and 1 base at J, with 10 bases between the two ends. This CDR3 has 14 residues. CDR3 nucleotide sequence: TGTGCCATCAGAGGGGTGGTATCTGGAAACACCATATATTTT. It translates to CAIRGVVSGNTIYF.

V is TRBV19 and J is TRBJ1-1; 7 bases map to TRBD1. J gave up 5 bases and V 5 bases, and 8 bases lay outside the gene matches. Per germline, CDR1 LNHDA and CDR2 SQIVND (reference sequence). This CDR3 contains 14 residues. CDR3 coding DNA: TGTGCCAGTAGTTCTACAGGGGCCGGGACTGAAGCTTTCTTT. Translation gives CASSSTGAGTEAFF.

V and J are TRBV30 and TRBJ1-5; 9 bases are a match to TRBD1. The junction had 8 bases not matched to a gene; V was cut back by 3 bases and J by 5 bases. The germline V gene encodes CDR1 GTSNPN and CDR2 SVGIG (reference sequence). The CDR3 spans 15 residues. The CDR3 reads CAWSTGQGRDQPQHF. DNA of the CDR3: TGTGCCTGGAGCACCGGACAGGGGAGGGATCAGCCCCAGCATTTT.

The chain couples TRBV2 to TRBJ1-2; D call uncertain. Germline lookup yields CDR1 SNHLY and CDR2 FYNNEI. The V end was cut by 7 bases, the J end by 4 bases, with 10 bases between. CDR3 length equals 12 residues. In DNA, the CDR3 is TGTGCCAGCAAGGGTGAAAGCTATGGCTACACCTTC. This codes for CASKGESYGYTF.

On this clone: The same CDR3 arises from other DNA sequences in this sample as well. This chain uses TRBV2 with TRBJ1-5; no reliable D call. The CDR3 runs to 14 residues. Trimming shortened V by 3 bases and J by 0 bases, and 6 bases separated the two germline ends. Germline CDR1 is SNHLY and CDR2 is FYNNEI. The CDR3 coding sequence is TGTGCCAGCAGTGATGGATATAGCAATCAGCCCCAGCATTTT. Its protein product is CASSDGYSNQPQHF.

The rearrangement links TRBV28 to TRBJ2-5; 7 positions match TRBD1. The J segment lost 5 bases and the V segment lost 6 bases, leaving 9 bases of the junction unmatched. There are 14 residues in the CDR3. Germline CDR1 and CDR2: MDHEN and SYDVKM. CDR3 sequence (DNA): TGTGCCAGCAGGAAGACAGGGCTCGGGGAGACCCAGTACTTC. Protein sequence: CASRKTGLGETQYF. The full variable domain, with the rest looked up from reference TRBV28 and TRBJ2-5, is DVKVTQSSRYLVKRTGEKVFLECVQDMDHENMFWYRQDPGLGLRLIYFSYDVKMKEKGDIPEGYSVSREKKERFSLILESASTNQTSMYLCASRKTGLGETQYFGPGTRLLVL.

The J gene is TRBJ2-7, the V gene TRBV16; 12 bases align to TRBD2. V lost 0 bases to trimming and J lost 4 bases; unmatched junction nucleotides: 7. Germline V gives CDR1 KGHSY, CDR2 FQNENV. CDR3 length equals 17 residues. The CDR3 sequence: CASSQSALAGGGYEQYF. The CDR3 DNA reads as TGTGCCAGCAGCCAATCGGCACTAGCGGGAGGCGGGTACGAGCAGTACTTC.

The chain couples TRBV6-1 to TRBJ1-5; D is unresolved. The CDR3 extends over 13 amino acids. Germline V CDR1 and CDR2: MNHNS, SASEGT. Trimming cost V 4 bases and J 3 bases, with 7 bases left between them. CDR3 DNA: TGTGCCAGCAGTGGCTGGGACAATCAGCCCCAGCATTTT. Translation: CASSGWDNQPQHF.

The J gene is TRBJ2-7, the V gene TRBV6-5, with TRBD1 matching over 11 bases. CDR1 is MNHEY, CDR2 SVGAGI, per germline. Unmatched junction bases numbered 7, after V lost 2 bases and J lost 7 bases. The CDR3 covers 15 residues. The CDR3 region has the DNA TGTGCCAGCAGTTACGGGACAGGGGGTCAACGAGAGCAGTACTTC. Its protein is CASSYGTGGQREQYF.

DNA for the CDR3: TGTGCCAGCAGCCCAACAGGGGGGTATGGCTACACCTTC. Amino acids: CASSPTGGYGYTF. The J gene is TRBJ1-2, the V gene TRBV7-2, with 8 bases identical to TRBD1. With V trimmed by 5 bases and J by 5 bases, 4 bases remained unmatched. This CDR3 spans 13 amino acids. Germline assignment: CDR1 SGHTA and CDR2 FQGNSA.

This clone was recorded once. The CDR3 sequence: CAWSVGTGSTDTQYF. The CDR3 DNA reads as TGTGCCTGGAGTGTCGGGACAGGGAGCACAGATACGCAGTATTTT. This sequence joins TRBV30 and TRBJ2-3; TRBD1 aligns across 9 bases. CDR3 length equals 15 residues. The V segment lost 0 bases and the J segment 0 bases; nucleotides outside the gene matches: 1. From germline, CDR1 is GTSNPN and CDR2 SVGIG (reference sequence).

This rearrangement joins TRBV25-1 to TRBJ1-2, with D possibly TRBD1 on 6 matching bases. Germline V gives CDR1 MGHDK, CDR2 SYGVNS. There are 15 residues in the CDR3. With 1 base removed from V and 4 bases from J, the gap between germline ends came to 13 bases. The CDR3: CASSEFGQGSYGYTF. CDR3 bases: TGTGCCAGCAGTGAATTTGGGCAGGGGTCCTATGGCTACACCTTC.

This chain links TRBV9 with TRBJ2-2, with unresolved D. The CDR3 contains 13 residues. CDR1 and CDR2 from the germline V gene are SGDLS and YYNGEE. Trimming removed 3 bases from V and 7 bases from J, with 10 bases in between. The CDR3: CASSADGLGELFF. In DNA, the CDR3 is TGTGCCAGCAGCGCGGACGGTCTCGGGGAGCTGTTTTTT.

The chain has TRBV25-1 and TRBJ1-3, with a weak D call TRBD1 (5 bases). V was clipped by 3 bases and J by 4 bases, with 10 bases between them. The CDR3 runs 14 residues. Germline loops: CDR1 MGHDK, CDR2 SYGVNS. The CDR3 here is CASSDREAGNTIYF. The CDR3, as DNA: TGTGCCAGCAGTGACAGGGAAGCAGGAAACACCATATATTTT.

The sample holds a few counts of this clone. The rearrangement joins TRBV28 to TRBJ1-3; D may be TRBD1 (6 bases). Per germline, CDR1 MDHEN and CDR2 SYDVKM. Trimming removed 11 bases from V and 0 bases from J, with 26 bases in between. The CDR3 has 18 amino acids. CDR3 nucleotide sequence: TGTGCCGGATCAAGTTCCTCAGGGGCCCTATTCTCTGGAAACACCATATATTTT. Encoded protein: CAGSSSSGALFSGNTIYF. The whole variable domain, filled in from reference TRBV28 and TRBJ1-3, reads DVKVTQSSRYLVKRTGEKVFLECVQDMDHENMFWYRQDPGLGLRLIYFSYDVKMKEKGDIPEGYSVSREKKERFSLILESASTNQTSMYLCAGSSSSGALFSGNTIYFGEGSWLTVV.

V gene TRBV28 combines with J gene TRBJ2-1; the match to TRBD2 covers 13 bases. The V gene end was trimmed by 6 bases and the J gene end by 0 bases; junction bases not matched to a gene: 14. Germline V lookup: CDR1 MDHEN, CDR2 SYDVKM. The length of the CDR3 is 20 residues. CDR3 loop: CASSRPGLAGDDLSYNEQFF. The DNA of the CDR3 is TGTGCCAGCAGCCGACCCGGACTAGCGGGAGACGATCTCTCCTACAATGAGCAGTTCTTC.

The chain carries TRBV27 and TRBJ1-4; D gene uncertain. Trimming cost V 1 base and J 4 bases, with 4 bases left between them. There are 13 residues in the CDR3. Per germline, CDR1 MNHEY and CDR2 SMNVEV (reference sequence). The CDR3, as DNA: TGTGCCAGCAGTTTATGGCTTAATGAAAAACTGTTTTTT. This gives the protein CASSLWLNEKLFF. The full variable domain, its missing parts supplied by reference TRBV27 and TRBJ1-4, is EAQVTQNPRYLITVTGKKLTVTCSQNMNHEYMSWYRQDPGLGLRQIYYSMNVEVTDKGDVPEGYKVSRKEKRNFPLILESPSPNQTSLYFCASSLWLNEKLFFGSGTQLSVL.

The J gene is TRBJ1-2, the V gene TRBV28; D unresolved. This CDR3 is 12 amino acids long. V dropped 2 bases and J dropped 7 bases, with 8 bases sitting between them. From germline, CDR1 is MDHEN and CDR2 SYDVKM. CDR3 sequence reads: CASSLRGFGYTF. The CDR3 DNA reads as TGTGCCAGCAGTTTACGGGGATTTGGCTACACCTTC.

The genes are TRBV28 and TRBJ1-2; D gene unclear. Trimming stripped 3 bases from V and 10 bases from J, with 12 bases between. The CDR3 totals 12 residues. Germline-derived CDR1 and CDR2 are MDHEN and SYDVKM. The chain's CDR3 is CASSFDRSIYTF. The DNA for the CDR3 is TGTGCCAGCAGTTTTGATCGGTCCATCTACACCTTC.